This TCR beta chain was identified in a study of T-cell memory formation after mild COVID-19 (dated by TCRdb to the early 2020s). Regarding the complete study: TCR sequence clusters from the two donors were largely donor specific. Two young, previously healthy adult volunteers, one female and one male, were included in the cohort. Longitudinal TCRalpha and TCRbeta repertoire sequencing tracked T-cell clones expanding and contracting after mild COVID-19 in a couple of donors. The paper as a whole reports these results and caveats: Whether the second-wave clones peaking on day 37 were SARS-CoV-2 specific was not confirmed. Contracting CD4+ clones appeared mostly in the CM and EM memory subsets, whereas CD8+ clones were enriched in EMRA. Only a couple of mild cases were covered by the study, and larger cohorts that include severe cases with pre-infection samples were considered necessary. From day 15 to 85, contracting clones showed balanced CD4/CD8 phenotypes, whereas a second wave of clones that expanded from day 15 to 37 leaned towards CD4+. Some responding clones were found in pre-infection memory, which suggests that pre-existing cross-reactive memory T cells took part in the SARS-CoV-2 response.

Reads for this sample came from an Illumina NovaSeq 6000. cDNA libraries for TCRalpha and TCRbeta were prepared by 5'RACE using constant-segment primers, with sample barcodes and unique molecular identifiers added. RNA was extracted from every sample with Trizol reagent. Amplification of the libraries took two PCR steps, and the second step added a second sample barcode plus Illumina TruSeq adapters. Sequencing of libraries was performed on an Illumina NovaSeq with 2 x 150 bp paired-end reads. In the source study's methods: The reads were demultiplexed and collapsed into UMI-guided consensus sequences using migec v1.2.7. With mixcr v2.1.11, UMI consensuses were aligned to TRA and TRB V and J templates and assembled into clonotypes. Clonotypes were classified as expanded or contracted when called significant by both edgeR and NoisET, with noise models trained on biological replicates. edgeR calls used a false discovery rate-adjusted p below 0.01 and a log2 fold-change threshold of 1. As an exploratory analysis of dynamics, max-normalized trajectories of the 1000 most abundant clonotypes were examined with PCA combined with hierarchical clustering. Separately sequenced CD4+ and CD8+ repertoires were used to assign a CD4 or CD8 phenotype to each responding clone. In-frame beta chains were kept once TCRdb had trimmed the public reads at Q25 with fastp and called clones with MiXCR. Every CDR3 protein is listed once, alongside the most common genes and DNA of its rows. TCRdb's processing, not the authors' own work, is the source of the V and J calls. The sample table contains around 420,000 distinct CDR3 sequences; only one count was recorded for roughly a quarter of them. The ten most abundant clones make up 8.8% of the sample.

Ficoll-Paque density gradient centrifugation was the method used to isolate PBMCs. As to this clonotype: What antigen it recognizes has not been identified. No much larger clonotype is one base removed from it; base qualities were not supplied.

The V and J ends are trimmed by 6 bases and 0 bases, leaving 15 bases between them. For CDR1 and CDR2, the germline V gene (reference sequence) lists LNHNV and YYDKDF. CDR3 length: 17 amino acids, cysteine to phenylalanine. The only DNA kept is the CDR3, 51 bases in frame from the first base. The receptor chain draws on TRBV15 and TRBJ2-6; the D call is tentative, TRBD1 or TRBD2, as each matches 5 bases. Sample: PBMCs or a T cell subset sorted from them (not recorded which). The clonotype was recovered from an adult woman who had mild COVID-19 (a few samples of this study predate the infection). The sample titles of this study are shuffled in the database, so cell type and time point are left out; the donor was told from shared clones. CDR3 sequence: CATSEGSRSSGANVLTF. The DNA sequence is as follows: TGTGCCACCAGTGAGGGGAGCCGGAGCTCTGGGGCCAACGTCCTGACTTTC.